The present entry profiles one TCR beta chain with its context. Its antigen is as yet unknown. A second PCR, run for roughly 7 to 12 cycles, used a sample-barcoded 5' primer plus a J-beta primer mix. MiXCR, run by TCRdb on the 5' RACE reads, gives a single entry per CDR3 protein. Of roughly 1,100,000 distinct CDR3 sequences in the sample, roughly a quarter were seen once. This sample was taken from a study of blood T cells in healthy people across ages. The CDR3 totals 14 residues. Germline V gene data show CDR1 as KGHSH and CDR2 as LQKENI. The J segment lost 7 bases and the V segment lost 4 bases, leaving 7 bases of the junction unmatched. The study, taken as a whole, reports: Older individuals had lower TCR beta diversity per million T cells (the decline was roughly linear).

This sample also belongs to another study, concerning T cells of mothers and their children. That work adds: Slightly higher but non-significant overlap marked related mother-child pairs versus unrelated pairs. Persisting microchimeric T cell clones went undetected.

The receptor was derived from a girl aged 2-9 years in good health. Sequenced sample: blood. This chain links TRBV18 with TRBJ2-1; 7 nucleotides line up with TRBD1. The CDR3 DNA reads TGTGCCAGCTCACGGACAGGCCCGGTGAATGAGCAGTTCTTC. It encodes CASSRTGPVNEQFF.